The 3 T cell receptor beta chains reported below all come from one sample, sequenced in a study of OX40 agonist ivuxolimab in advanced cancers. Measured with immunoSEQ multiplex PCR; TCRdb has only the in-frame clones, and not every one. The table has 90,000 to 100,000 clones, approximately 91% seen once. The specimen was CD4+ or CD8+ T cells sorted from blood, collected in a trial of the OX40 agonist ivuxolimab. These receptors all come from an adult with an advanced solid tumor such as melanoma, head and neck, liver or kidney cancer.

The chain carries TRBV28 and TRBJ1-5; unclear D gene. The CDR3 has 14 amino acids. Trimming left V 6 bases short and J 3 bases short, with 12 bases between. Germline assignment: CDR1 MDHEN and CDR2 SYDVKM. The CDR3 loop reads CASSSDWINQPQHF. CDR3 DNA sequence: TGTGCCAGCAGCTCCGACTGGATCAATCAGCCCCAGCATTTT.

The CDR3 is CASGASGTSGTDTQYF. CDR3 nucleotide sequence: TGTGCTAGTGGTGCGTCCGGGACTAGTGGGACAGATACGCAGTATTTT. V is TRBV12-5 and J is TRBJ2-3; 8 bases are a match to TRBD2. Per the germline V gene, CDR1 is LGHNT and CDR2 is FRNRAP. The CDR3 sequence is 16 residues long. The V segment lost 5 bases and the J segment 3 bases; nucleotides outside the gene matches: 10.

The gene calls are TRBV28 and TRBJ2-1; 9 bases are a match to TRBD2. Trimming removed 7 bases from V and 3 bases from J; junction bases left unmatched: 7. The V gene's germline CDR1 is MDHEN and CDR2 SYDVKM. The CDR3 runs 15 residues. The CDR3 region has the DNA TGTGCCAGCACCCCTAGCGGGGTATTCTACAATGAGCAGTTCTTC. It translates to CASTPSGVFYNEQFF.